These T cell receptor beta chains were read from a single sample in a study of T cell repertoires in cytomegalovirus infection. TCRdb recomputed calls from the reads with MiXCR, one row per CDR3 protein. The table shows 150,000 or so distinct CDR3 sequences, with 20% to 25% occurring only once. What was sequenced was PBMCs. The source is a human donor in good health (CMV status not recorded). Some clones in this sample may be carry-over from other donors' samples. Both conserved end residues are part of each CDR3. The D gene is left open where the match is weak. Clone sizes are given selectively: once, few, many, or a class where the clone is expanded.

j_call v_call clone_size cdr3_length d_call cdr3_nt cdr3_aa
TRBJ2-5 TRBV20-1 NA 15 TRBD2 TGCAGTGCTAGATATAGCGGGGGGGCAGAAGAGACCCAGTACTTC CSARYSGGAEETQYF
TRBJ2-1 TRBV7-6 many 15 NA TGTGCCAGCAGCTTAACCCTTAACGATGTGAATGAGCAGTTCTTC CASSLTLNDVNEQFF
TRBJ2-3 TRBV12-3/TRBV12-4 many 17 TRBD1 TGTGCCAGCAGTTTAAATGGGTTCAGGGGGTTCACAGATACGCAGTATTTT CASSLNGFRGFTDTQYF
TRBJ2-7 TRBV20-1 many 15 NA TGCAGTGCTAGAGATCTTGGGACCAGCATCTACGAGCAGTACTTC CSARDLGTSIYEQYF
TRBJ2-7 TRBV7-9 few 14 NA TGTGCCAGCAGCTTCGCGGGACTTGGGGACGAGCAGTACTTC CASSFAGLGDEQYF
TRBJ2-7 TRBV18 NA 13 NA TGTGCCAGCTCTAATGCCCCACTAAACGAGCAGTACTTC CASSNAPLNEQYF
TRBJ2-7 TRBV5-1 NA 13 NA TGCGCCAGCAGTCGACAGGAAAACTACGAGCAGTACTTC CASSRQENYEQYF
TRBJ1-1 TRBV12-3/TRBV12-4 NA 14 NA TGTGCCAGCAGTTTATCACCCGGGAACACTGAAGCTTTCTTT CASSLSPGNTEAFF
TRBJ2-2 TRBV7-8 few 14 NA TGTGCCGCCGGAGAGGGGCCGAACACCGGGGAGCTGTTTTTT CAAGEGPNTGELFF
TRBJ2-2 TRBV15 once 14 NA TGTGCCACCAGCATCGAGAGGAACACCGGGGAGCTGTTTTTT CATSIERNTGELFF
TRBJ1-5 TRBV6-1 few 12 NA TGTGCCAGCAGGTCTCCTAATCAGCCCCAGCATTTT CASRSPNQPQHF
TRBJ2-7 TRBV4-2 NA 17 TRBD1 TGTGCCAGCAGCCAAGGACTTACAGGGGACAACCTCTACGAGCAGTACTTC CASSQGLTGDNLYEQYF
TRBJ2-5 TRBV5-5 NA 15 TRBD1 TGTGCCAGCAGCTTCGGGACAGGGAATGGGGAGACCCAGTACTTC CASSFGTGNGETQYF
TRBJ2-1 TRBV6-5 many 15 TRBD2 TGTGCCAGCAGTTATGTGGGCGGGGGGGCAAATGAGCAGTTCTTC CASSYVGGGANEQFF
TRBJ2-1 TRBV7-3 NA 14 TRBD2 TGTGCCAGCAGCACAAGCGGGGGGCCCACGGAGCAGTTCTTC CASSTSGGPTEQFF
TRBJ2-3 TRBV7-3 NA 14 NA TGTGCCAGCAGCTTCACTAGTTCCACAGATACGCAGTATTTT CASSFTSSTDTQYF
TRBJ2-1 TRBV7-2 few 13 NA TGTGCCAGCCAGCGGGCGGCCTACAATGAGCAGTTCTTC CASQRAAYNEQFF
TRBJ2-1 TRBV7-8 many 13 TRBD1 TGTGCCAGCAGCTTACGACAGGGGAATGAGCAGTTCTTC CASSLRQGNEQFF
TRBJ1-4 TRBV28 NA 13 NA TGTGCCAGCACTCCTGGGTGGAATGAAAGACTGTTTTTT CASTPGWNERLFF
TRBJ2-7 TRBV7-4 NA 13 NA TGTCCCAGCAGCCCCGGGACTTTATACGAGCAGTACTTC CPSSPGTLYEQYF
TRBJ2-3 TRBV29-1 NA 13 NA TGCAGCGCCCGAGGGGTTAGCACAGATACGCAGTATTTT CSARGVSTDTQYF
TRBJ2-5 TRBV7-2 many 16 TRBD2 TGTGCCAGCAGCGCTTATAGCGGGAGGGAGGGAGAGACCCAGTACTTC CASSAYSGREGETQYF
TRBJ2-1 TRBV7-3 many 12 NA TGTGCCAGCAGCTTAAACCCAAATGAGCAGTTCTTC CASSLNPNEQFF
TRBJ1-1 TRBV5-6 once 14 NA TGTGCCAGCAGCTTGGATGTCAGAAACACTGAAGCTTTCTTT CASSLDVRNTEAFF